This TCR beta chain came from a study of shared clonotypes between healthy human individuals. Overall study results and limits: On the whole, naive subsets had larger estimated richness than memory subsets had. Donor clonotype sharing was expected to depend on sequencing depth.

Germline V CDR1 and CDR2: MNHEY, SVGAGI. The ends lost 5 bases at V and 5 bases at J; junction bases unmatched: 8. The CDR3 runs to 15 residues. In the original analysis: Filtering differed for immunoSEQ, which gave only junction sequences without quality scores. Produced via immunoSEQ multiplex PCR; TCRdb's table is partial and in-frame only. V and J calls and clone size come straight from that table; D and trimming were deduced from the DNA. This table has under 750,000 clones, 72% appearing once. This clone was seen just once. Its specificity is unknown. Sequences were obtained from memory CD4+ T cells sorted from blood. Subset of the sample: CD45RA-negative fraction. The chain links TRBV6-5 to TRBJ2-3; 9 bases fit TRBD1. The receptor's source is a woman aged 25 to 39 in good health. CDR3 DNA sequence: TGTGCCAGCAGTCCGCGGACAGGGGCTGTAGATACGCAGTATTTT. Protein product: CASSPRTGAVDTQYF.